The 20 T cell receptor beta chains given below trace back to one sample, sequenced in a study of T cell repertoires in cytomegalovirus infection. From the reads, TCRdb called clonotypes with MiXCR, one entry per CDR3 protein. The sample lists a few hundred thousand distinct CDR3 sequences; approximately 30% were seen once. Their specific antigens are unknown. This specimen consisted of cultured PBMCs, obtained from culture after CMV antigen stimulation. All receptors derive from a human donor in good health (CMV status not recorded). Some clones in this sample may be carry-over from other donors' samples.

As for this clonotype: The junction shows a germline mismatch at one end, possibly a read error. This chain joins TRBV10-3 and TRBJ1-2; D may be TRBD1 (5 bases). The CDR3 has 13 residues. Germline V lookup: CDR1 ENHRY, CDR2 SYGVKD. The CDR3 is CAITKQGPGGYNF. CDR3 DNA sequence: TGTGCCATCACCAAGCAGGGTCCGGGCGGCTACAACTTC.

V is TRBV7-2 and J is TRBJ2-7; perhaps TRBD1 as D (6 bases). There are 15 residues in the CDR3. The germline V gene encodes CDR1 SGHTA and CDR2 FQGNSA. V was cut by 2 bases and J by 3 bases, with 14 bases left in between. The CDR3 DNA is TGTGCCAGCAGCTTAATGTTTACAGGGCTCTACGAGCAGTACTTC. It codes for CASSLMFTGLYEQYF.

This chain joins TRBV4-2 and TRBJ1-5; D possibly corresponds to TRBD1 (5 bases). V shed 3 bases and J shed 4 bases, with 16 bases lying between them. The CDR3 loop spans 16 amino acids. Germline V gene data show CDR1 as LGHNA and CDR2 as YNFKEQ. In nucleotides, the CDR3 is TGTGCCAGCAGCCAGACAGCGGGCACAAGAAATCAGCCCCAGCATTTT. Translation gives CASSQTAGTRNQPQHF.

The chain carries TRBV19 and TRBJ1-5; a weak D match, TRBD1 (5 bases). Germline V gives CDR1 LNHDA, CDR2 SQIVND (reference sequence). Trimming stripped 6 bases from V and 5 bases from J, with 14 bases between. This CDR3 has 14 amino acids. The CDR3 coding sequence is TGTGCCAGTAGGGCCGGACAAGGGTATCAGCCCCAGCATTTT. As protein: CASRAGQGYQPQHF.

This clonotype was seen more than once but under ten times. A much larger clone sits a single nucleotide away, making a read error possible. The chain links TRBV12-3 or TRBV12-4 to TRBJ1-5; no reliable D call. The CDR3 contains 12 residues. Trimming cost V 4 bases and J 1 base, with 2 bases left between them. CDR3 in amino acids: CASSWSNQPQHF. The DNA for the CDR3 is TGTGCCAGCAGTTGGAGCAATCAGCCCCAGCATTTT.

The chain couples TRBV7-9 to TRBJ1-5, with TRBD1 matching 10 bases. With 8 bases clipped from V and 8 bases from J, the junction kept 15 bases outside the gene matches. Germline-derived CDR1 and CDR2 are SEHNR and FQNEAQ (reference sequence). The CDR3 is 16 residues long. The CDR3 nucleotides are TGTGCCAGCGGAAAAGGACAGGGGGGCCCCCCGGAGCCCCAGCATTTT. The encoded protein is CASGKGQGGPPEPQHF.

This clonotype has a count of ten or more. The gene calls are TRBV7-9 and TRBJ1-5; D not certain. Germline V gene lookup returns CDR1 SEHNR and CDR2 FQNEAQ (reference sequence). The length of the CDR3 is 13 residues. V lost 1 base and J 4 bases, leaving 5 bases between the germline ends. The CDR3 DNA reads as TGTGCCAGCAGCTTAGATGGAAATCAGCCCCAGCATTTT. Amino acids: CASSLDGNQPQHF.

A single count supports this clonotype. V is TRBV11-2 and J is TRBJ2-1; TRBD2 matches 9 bases. The CDR3 contains 15 residues. V shed 2 bases and J 7 bases; nucleotides not matched to a gene: 6. Germline CDR1 SGHAT, CDR2 FQNNGV. CDR3 protein: CASSLRREGRNEQFF. The CDR3 nucleotides are TGTGCCAGCAGCTTAAGGCGGGAGGGCCGGAATGAGCAGTTCTTC.

The table lists this clonotype with a few counts. The J gene is TRBJ2-1, the V gene TRBV7-9; the D is unclear. The CDR3 is 16 residues long. The germline V gene encodes CDR1 SEHNR and CDR2 FQNEAQ (reference sequence). Trimming took 3 bases from V and 2 from J, leaving 14 bases between them. CDR3 region: CASSFSRDGTYNEQFF. CDR3 bases: TGTGCCAGCAGCTTCAGTCGAGACGGCACCTACAATGAGCAGTTCTTC.

This clonotype was found many times. The chain uses TRBV7-8 and TRBJ2-5; 12 bases match TRBD2. With V trimmed by 5 bases and J by 6 bases, 7 bases remained unmatched. The CDR3 has 15 residues. Germline CDR1 SGHVS, CDR2 FQNEAQ. As DNA, the CDR3 is TGTGCCAGCAGCCAACTAGCGGGAGGTTGGAAGACCCAGTACTTC. Translation: CASSQLAGGWKTQYF.

The chain recombines TRBV18 with TRBJ1-4; D is unresolved. Germline V CDR1 and CDR2: KGHSH, LQKENI. Trimming pared 6 bases from V and 3 bases from J, leaving 11 bases between. This CDR3 comprises 14 residues. CDR3 region: CASSEGSANEKLFF. CDR3 DNA: TGTGCCAGCTCGGAGGGCTCAGCTAATGAAAAACTGTTTTTT.

This clonotype occurred once. CDR3 residues: CASSPYGMGQGAGLTEAFF. In DNA, the CDR3 is TGCGCCAGCAGCCCGTACGGTATGGGACAGGGGGCGGGATTGACTGAAGCTTTCTTT. The chain recombines TRBV5-1 with TRBJ1-1; 12 bases line up with TRBD1. Germline V gives CDR1 SGHRS, CDR2 YFSETQ. The CDR3 sequence is 19 residues long. After removal of 4 bases from V and 5 bases from J, the junction contained 18 bases not matched to a gene.

The V and J genes are TRBV27 and TRBJ1-1; D remains ambiguous. Germline-derived CDR1 and CDR2 are MNHEY and SMNVEV (reference sequence). The CDR3 contains 16 residues. The V end lost 3 bases, the J end lost 3 bases, and 17 bases lay between the germline ends. The CDR3 here is CASSFGPPPWDTEAFF. For the CDR3, the DNA is TGTGCCAGCAGTTTTGGACCTCCCCCTTGGGACACTGAAGCTTTCTTT.

This clonotype was detected only a few times. V and J are TRBV7-2 and TRBJ2-3; 7 nucleotides align to TRBD2. V shed 2 bases, J shed 4 bases, and the junction held 6 bases outside the gene matches. The CDR3 loop spans 15 amino acids. Germline V lookup: CDR1 SGHTA, CDR2 FQGNSA. The CDR3 sequence: CASSLSGRGADTQYF. The CDR3 nucleotides are TGTGCCAGCAGCTTAAGTGGGAGGGGAGCAGATACGCAGTATTTT.

This clonotype was detected a few times. This chain links TRBV7-2 with TRBJ2-1, with D possibly called TRBD1 or TRBD2 (6 bases each). Germline CDR1 reads SGHTA; CDR2 reads FQGNSA. This CDR3 has 18 residues. Trimming stripped 3 bases from V and 4 bases from J, with 22 bases between. CDR3 in DNA: TGTGCCAGCAGCTTGGAGGGGGGAGGCACCCTCTGGTACAATGAGCAGTTCTTC. Its protein product is CASSLEGGGTLWYNEQFF.

This clonotype was counted at least ten times. V gene TRBV7-2 combines with J gene TRBJ2-3; tentative D call: TRBD1 (6 bases). Trimming left V 1 base short and J 3 bases short, with 11 bases between. The CDR3 spans 15 residues. Germline loops: CDR1 SGHTA, CDR2 FQGNSA. The CDR3 DNA sequence: TGTGCCAGCAGCTTAGGGGGTCAGGGGACAGATACGCAGTATTTT. Protein sequence: CASSLGGQGTDTQYF.

This clonotype appeared a few times. This chain links TRBV20-1 with TRBJ2-5; possible D gene TRBD2, 5 bases. The CDR3 covers 13 residues. The ends were cut back, 3 bases at V and 0 bases at J, with 8 bases in the middle. From germline, CDR1 is DFQATT and CDR2 SNEGSKA (reference sequence). Here the CDR3 DNA reads TGCAGTGCTAGGGACTCCTACCAAGAGACCCAGTACTTC. This codes for CSARDSYQETQYF.

Worth noting for this clonotype: A much larger clone lies one base from this, so it may be a read error. This chain links TRBV28 with TRBJ2-2; D is possibly TRBD2 (5 bases). The length of the CDR3 is 16 residues. Per germline, CDR1 MDHEN and CDR2 SYDVKM. The CDR3 DNA reads TGTGCCAGCAGTTTGTCTGGGGAATTGAGGTCCGGGGAGCCGTTTTTT. It is translated as CASSLSGELRSGEPFF.

The table lists this clonotype with a few counts. The chain employs TRBV10-1 and TRBJ2-7; 10 nucleotides line up with TRBD1. The CDR3 runs 17 residues. Germline V CDR1 and CDR2: WNHNN, SYGVQD (reference sequence). Germline trimming cut 6 bases from V and 5 bases from J; bases unmatched to any gene: 16. For the CDR3, the DNA is TGCGCCAGCAGACAAACTTCCCCAGGGACAGGGGAAGACGAGCAGTACGTC. It is translated as CASRQTSPGTGEDEQYV.

This clonotype was counted between two and nine times. This chain connects TRBV23-1 to TRBJ2-4; 7 bases line up with TRBD1. TRBV23-1 is annotated as an ORF whose role is uncertain. The CDR3 covers 14 residues. V was pared by 6 bases and J by 6 bases, with 8 bases of the junction left unmatched. The CDR3 coding sequence is TGCGCCAGCAGCCGCCGGGACAGCCTAAACATTCAGTACTTC. Translating it yields CASSRRDSLNIQYF.